This entry describes one TCR beta chain. Original methodology: Amplified reference gene primers provided the basis for estimating nucleated cell counts. The protocol was immunoSEQ multiplex PCR, while the TCRdb copy is restricted to in-frame clones and leaves out a portion. That table is the source of V, J and clone size, and D and trimming were worked out from the DNA. The table has approximately 140,000 clones, more than 65% seen once; the top ten hold about 12%. This specimen belongs to a study of blood T cell repertoires in COVID-19. Study-level information: There were acute and convalescent COVID-19 samples, and they came from the United States, Italy and Spain. From T cells, B-cell-depleted T cells, or PBMCs came the material, which was cDNA or gDNA.

The receptor comes from an elderly man with acute or convalescent COVID-19. The sequenced sample was peripheral blood.

CDR3 coding DNA: TGTGCCAGTACTCCAGGGCAAGGGTATAATTCACCCCTCCACTTT. As protein: CASTPGQGYNSPLHF. This chain links TRBV19 with TRBJ1-6, with TRBD1 as a possible D gene (5 bases). With 7 bases removed from V and 4 bases from J, the gap between germline ends came to 14 bases. The CDR3 contains 15 residues. Germline V lookup: CDR1 LNHDA, CDR2 SQIVND (reference sequence).